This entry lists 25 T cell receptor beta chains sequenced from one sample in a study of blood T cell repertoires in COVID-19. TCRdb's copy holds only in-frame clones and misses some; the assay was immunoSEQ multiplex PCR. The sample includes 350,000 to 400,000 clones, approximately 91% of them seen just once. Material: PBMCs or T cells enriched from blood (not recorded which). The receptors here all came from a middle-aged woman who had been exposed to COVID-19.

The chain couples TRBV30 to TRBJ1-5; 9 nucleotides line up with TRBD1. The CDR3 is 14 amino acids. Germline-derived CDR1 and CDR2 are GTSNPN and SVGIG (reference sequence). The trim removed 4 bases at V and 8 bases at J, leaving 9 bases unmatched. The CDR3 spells CAWNRDRVLEPQHF. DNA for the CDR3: TGTGCCTGGAACCGGGACAGGGTGTTGGAGCCCCAGCATTTT.

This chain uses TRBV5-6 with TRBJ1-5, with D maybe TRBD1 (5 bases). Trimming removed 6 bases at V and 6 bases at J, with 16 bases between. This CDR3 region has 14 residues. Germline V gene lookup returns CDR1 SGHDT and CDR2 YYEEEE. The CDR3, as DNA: TGTGCCAGCACCCACGGGGGAGGCGGTCAGCCCCAGCATTTT. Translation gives CASTHGGGGQPQHF.

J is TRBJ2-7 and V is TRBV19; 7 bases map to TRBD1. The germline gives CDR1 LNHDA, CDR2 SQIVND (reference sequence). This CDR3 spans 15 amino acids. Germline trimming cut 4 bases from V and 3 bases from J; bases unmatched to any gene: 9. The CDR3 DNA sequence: TGTGCCAGTAGTAACCAACCGGGACAGTACTACGAGCAGTACTTC. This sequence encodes CASSNQPGQYYEQYF.

CDR3 in amino acids: CASSRDMITEAFF. The CDR3 bases are TGTGCCAGCAGCCGTGACATGATCACTGAAGCTTTCTTT. The chain uses TRBV7-6 and TRBJ1-1; no definite D call. Germline-derived CDR1 and CDR2 are SGHVS and FNYEAQ. Deletions cut 5 bases from V and 4 bases from J, with 11 bases between. The CDR3 is 13 amino acids.

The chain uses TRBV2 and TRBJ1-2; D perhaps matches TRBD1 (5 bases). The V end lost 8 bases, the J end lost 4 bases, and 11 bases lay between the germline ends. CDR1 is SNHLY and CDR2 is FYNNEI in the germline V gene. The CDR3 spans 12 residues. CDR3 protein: CASGNTGYGYTF. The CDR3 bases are TGTGCCAGCGGGAATACAGGCTATGGCTACACCTTC.

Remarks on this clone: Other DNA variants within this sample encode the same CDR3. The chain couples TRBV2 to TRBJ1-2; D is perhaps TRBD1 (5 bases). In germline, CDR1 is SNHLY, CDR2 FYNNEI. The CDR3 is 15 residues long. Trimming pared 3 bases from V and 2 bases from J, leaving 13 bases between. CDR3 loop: CASSDLGQGNYGYTF. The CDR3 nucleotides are TGTGCCAGCAGTGATCTAGGTCAGGGCAACTATGGCTACACCTTC.

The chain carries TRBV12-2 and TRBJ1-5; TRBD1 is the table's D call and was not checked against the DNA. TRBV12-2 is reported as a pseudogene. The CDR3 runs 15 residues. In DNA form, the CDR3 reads TGTGCAAGTCGCTTAGTCCGGGACACTGGCTCGCCCCAGCATTTT. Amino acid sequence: CASRLVRDTGSPQHF.

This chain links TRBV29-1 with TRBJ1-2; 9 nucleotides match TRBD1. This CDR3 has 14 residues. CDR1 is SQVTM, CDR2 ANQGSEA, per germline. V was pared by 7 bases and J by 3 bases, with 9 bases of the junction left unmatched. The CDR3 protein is CSATGTGWDYGYTF. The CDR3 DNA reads TGCAGCGCCACCGGGACAGGGTGGGACTATGGCTACACCTTC.

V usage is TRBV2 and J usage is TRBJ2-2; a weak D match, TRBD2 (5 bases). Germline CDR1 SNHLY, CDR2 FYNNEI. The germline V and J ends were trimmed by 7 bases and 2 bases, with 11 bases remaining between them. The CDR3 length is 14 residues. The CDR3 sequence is CASNPSQNTGELFF. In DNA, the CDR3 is TGTGCCAGCAACCCTAGCCAAAACACCGGGGAGCTGTTTTTT.

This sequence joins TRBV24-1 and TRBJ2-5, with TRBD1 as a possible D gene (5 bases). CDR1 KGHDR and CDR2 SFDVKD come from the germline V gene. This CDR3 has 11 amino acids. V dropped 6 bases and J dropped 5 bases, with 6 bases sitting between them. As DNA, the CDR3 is TGTGCCACCAGTCACAGGGAGACCCAGTACTTC. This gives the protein CATSHRETQYF.

This CDR3 reads CASSDSGRTNYGYTF. CDR3 bases: TGTGCCAGCAGTGACTCTGGCAGGACTAACTATGGCTACACCTTC. The chain has TRBV6-4 and TRBJ1-2; no clear D gene. Per germline, CDR1 MRHNA and CDR2 SNTAGT. V lost 0 bases, J lost 0 bases, and 8 bases lay in between. The CDR3 contains 15 residues.

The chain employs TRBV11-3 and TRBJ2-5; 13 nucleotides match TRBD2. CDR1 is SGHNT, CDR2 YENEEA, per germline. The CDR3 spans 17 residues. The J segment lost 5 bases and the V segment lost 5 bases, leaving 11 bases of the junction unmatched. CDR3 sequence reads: CASSETSGRLFGETQYF. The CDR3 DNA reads TGTGCCAGCAGCGAGACTAGCGGGAGGCTCTTCGGGGAGACCCAGTACTTC.

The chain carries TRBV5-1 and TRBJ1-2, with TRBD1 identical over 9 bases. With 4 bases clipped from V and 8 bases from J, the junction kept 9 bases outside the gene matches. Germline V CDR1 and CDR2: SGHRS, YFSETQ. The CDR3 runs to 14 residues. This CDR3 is CASSLQQGAQGYTF. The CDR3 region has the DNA TGCGCCAGCAGCCTACAACAGGGGGCACAGGGCTACACCTTC.

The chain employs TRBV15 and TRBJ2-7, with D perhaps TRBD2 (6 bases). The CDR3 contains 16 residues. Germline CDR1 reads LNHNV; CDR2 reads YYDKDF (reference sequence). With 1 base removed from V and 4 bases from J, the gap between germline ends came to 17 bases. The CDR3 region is CATSRGPGLSGYEQYF. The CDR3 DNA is TGTGCCACCAGCAGAGGACCAGGACTAAGTGGGTACGAGCAGTACTTC. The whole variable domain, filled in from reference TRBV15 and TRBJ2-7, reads DAMVIQNPRYQVTQFGKPVTLSCSQTLNHNVMYWYQQKSSQAPKLLFHYYDKDFNNEADTPDNFQSRRPNTSFCFLDIRSPGLGDTAMYLCATSRGPGLSGYEQYFGPGTRLTVT.

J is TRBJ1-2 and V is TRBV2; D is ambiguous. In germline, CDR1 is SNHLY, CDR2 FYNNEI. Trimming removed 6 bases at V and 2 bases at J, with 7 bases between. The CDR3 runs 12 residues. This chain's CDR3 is CASRSDNYGYTF. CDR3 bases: TGTGCCAGCAGAAGCGACAACTATGGCTACACCTTC.

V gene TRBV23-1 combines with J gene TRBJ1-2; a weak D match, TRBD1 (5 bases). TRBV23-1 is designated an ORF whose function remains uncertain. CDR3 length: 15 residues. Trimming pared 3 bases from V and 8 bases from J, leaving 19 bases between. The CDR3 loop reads CASSHKSVRQQGYTF. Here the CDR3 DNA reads TGCGCCAGCAGTCACAAATCCGTTAGACAGCAGGGCTACACCTTC.

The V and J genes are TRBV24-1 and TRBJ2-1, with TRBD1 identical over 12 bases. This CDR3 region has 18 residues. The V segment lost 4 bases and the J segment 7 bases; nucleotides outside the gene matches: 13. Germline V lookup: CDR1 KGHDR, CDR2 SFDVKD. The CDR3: CATSDHRTGTGGWNEQFF. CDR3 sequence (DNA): TGTGCCACCAGTGACCACCGTACCGGGACAGGGGGCTGGAATGAGCAGTTCTTC.

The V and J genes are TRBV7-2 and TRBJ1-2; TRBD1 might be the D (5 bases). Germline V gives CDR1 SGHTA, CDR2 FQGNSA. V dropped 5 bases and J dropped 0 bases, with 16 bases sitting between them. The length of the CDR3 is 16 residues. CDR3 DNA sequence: TGTGCCAGCAGCGAAGGCGGGGCCAGATCTAACTATGGCTACACCTTC. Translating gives CASSEGGARSNYGYTF.

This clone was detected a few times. The chain's CDR3 is CASSESRGGGYEQYF. The CDR3 DNA reads as TGTGCCAGCAGTGAATCTCGAGGGGGCGGCTACGAGCAGTACTTC. The V call is TRBV6-1, the J call TRBJ2-7, with 7 bases lining up with TRBD1. V lost 2 bases, J lost 3 bases, and 7 bases stayed unmatched. The CDR3 spans 15 residues. CDR1 MNHNS and CDR2 SASEGT come from the germline V gene.

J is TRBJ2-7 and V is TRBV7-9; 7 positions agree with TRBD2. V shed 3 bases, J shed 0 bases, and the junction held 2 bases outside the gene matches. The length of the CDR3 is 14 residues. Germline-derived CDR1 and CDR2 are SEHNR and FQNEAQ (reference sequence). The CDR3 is CASSLSGTSYEQYF. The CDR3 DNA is TGTGCCAGCAGCTTGAGCGGGACCTCCTACGAGCAGTACTTC.

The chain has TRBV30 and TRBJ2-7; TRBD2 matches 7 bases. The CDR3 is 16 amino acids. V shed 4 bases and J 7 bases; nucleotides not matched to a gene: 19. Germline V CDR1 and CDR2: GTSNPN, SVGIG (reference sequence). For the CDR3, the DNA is TGTGCCTGGACCAAAGGAGGACTAGGGCCCAACGGGGAGCAGTACTTC. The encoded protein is CAWTKGGLGPNGEQYF.

CDR3 sequence: CAWSVTGVYSAGGYTF. The CDR3 region has the DNA TGTGCCTGGAGTGTAACCGGCGTCTACTCTGCGGGTGGCTACACCTTC. J is TRBJ1-2 and V is TRBV30, with D hard to call. V shed 0 bases and J shed 7 bases, with 21 bases lying between them. CDR1 and CDR2 (germline): GTSNPN, SVGIG (reference sequence). The CDR3 runs 16 residues.

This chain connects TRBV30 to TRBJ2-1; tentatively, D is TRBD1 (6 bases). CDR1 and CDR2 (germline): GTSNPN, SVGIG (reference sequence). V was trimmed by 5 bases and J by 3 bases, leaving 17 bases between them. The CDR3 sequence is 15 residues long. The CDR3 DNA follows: TGTGCCTGGTCCACTAACAGGGTGCGCTACAATGAGCAGTTCTTC. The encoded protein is CAWSTNRVRYNEQFF.

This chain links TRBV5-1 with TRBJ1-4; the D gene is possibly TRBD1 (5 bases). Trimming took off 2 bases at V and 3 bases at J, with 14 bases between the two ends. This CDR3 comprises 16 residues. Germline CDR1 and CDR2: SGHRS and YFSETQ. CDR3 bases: TGCGCCAGCAGCTTTGGGGCAGCCACGGCTAATGAAAAACTGTTTTTT. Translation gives CASSFGAATANEKLFF.

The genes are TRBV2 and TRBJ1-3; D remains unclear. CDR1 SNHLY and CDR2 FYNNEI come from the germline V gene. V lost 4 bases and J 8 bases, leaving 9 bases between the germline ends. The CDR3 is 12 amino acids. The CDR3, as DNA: TGTGCCAGCAGTGCGGTTACTTACACCATATATTTT. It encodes CASSAVTYTIYF.